These T cell receptor beta chains were read from a single sample in a study of T cell repertoires in cytomegalovirus infection. Their target antigens are unknown. TCRdb redid the calling of the reads with MiXCR, one entry per CDR3 protein. The sample has about 830,000 distinct CDR3 sequences, approximately 29% seen once. Sequencing was performed on cultured CD8+ T cells from PBMCs, taken from culture after CMV antigen stimulation. The source of these receptors is a human donor in good health (CMV status not recorded). Some clones in this sample may be carry-over from other donors' samples. The CDR3 runs from the conserved cysteine through the conserved F or W. Each record gives: V gene, clone size, D gene, J gene, CDR3 DNA, CDR3 protein. The D gene is left open where the match is weak. Clone size, where shown, is once, few, many, or a class for clones that have expanded.

TRBV7-6	many	NA	TRBJ2-7	TGTGCCAGCAGCCCCCGATCCTTGGCAGAGACCTACGAGCAGTACTTC	CASSPRSLAETYEQYF
TRBV7-9	NA	NA	TRBJ2-1	TGTGCCAGCAGCCTGCGGCGGGTCCTCTACAATGAGCAGTTCTTC	CASSLRRVLYNEQFF
TRBV6-6	once	NA	TRBJ1-5	TGTGCCAGCAACCCCGGATCGGGTAGCAATCAGCCCCAGCATTTT	CASNPGSGSNQPQHF
TRBV7-6	NA	TRBD2	TRBJ2-3	TGTGCCAGCAGCCAAGTAGCGGGGGGAACAGATACGCAGTATTTT	CASSQVAGGTDTQYF
TRBV6-6	many	NA	TRBJ2-1	TGTGCCAGCAGTTACTCTTCAGGTGTGACGGATGAGCAGTTCTTC	CASSYSSGVTDEQFF
TRBV27	NA	NA	TRBJ1-1	TGTGCCAGCAGTTCCCTTTGGTTCACTGAAGCTTTCTTT	CASSSLWFTEAFF
TRBV7-8	NA	NA	TRBJ1-2	TGTGCCACTAGGGGCTACACCTTC	CATRGYTF
TRBV7-8	few	NA	TRBJ1-5	TGTGCCAGCAGCTTAGCGCGGGGGGGCGTTCGTCAGCCCCAGCATTTT	CASSLARGGVRQPQHF
TRBV6-8	NA	NA	TRBJ1-3	TGTGCCAGCAGCCGGGACAACTTATTGACCTCGGCTGGAAACACCATATATTTT	CASSRDNLLTSAGNTIYF
TRBV7-8	NA	NA	TRBJ1-1	TGTGCCAGCAGCTTCCCTCGCCTGAACACTGAAGCTTTCTTT	CASSFPRLNTEAFF
TRBV7-9	few	NA	TRBJ1-4	TGTGCCAGCAGCTTAGACCCACGAGTTAATGAAAAACTGTTTTTT	CASSLDPRVNEKLFF
TRBV27	NA	NA	TRBJ2-3	TGTGCCAGCAATCCGGGATCAACAGATACGCAGTATTTT	CASNPGSTDTQYF
TRBV12-3/TRBV12-4	NA	NA	TRBJ1-1	TGTGCCAGCAGTTTCGACCATACTTTCTTT	CASSFDHTFF
TRBV6-1	NA	TRBD2	TRBJ2-7	TGTGCCAGCAGCCCCGGGGGAGGGGTTACCTACGAGCAGTACTTC	CASSPGGGVTYEQYF
TRBV7-6	NA	NA	TRBJ2-2	TGTGCCAGCAGCCCTACAAAGGGCACCGAGGAGCTGTTTTTT	CASSPTKGTEELFF
TRBV12-3/TRBV12-4	few	TRBD1	TRBJ1-4	TGTGCCAGCAGTTTAGGATGGACAGGGGGAAGAGGCAGTGAAAAACTGTTTTTT	CASSLGWTGGRGSEKLFF
TRBV27	few	NA	TRBJ1-2	TGTGCCAGCAGGGCAGGAATTAACTATGGCTACACCTTC	CASRAGINYGYTF
TRBV6-2/TRBV6-3	NA	NA	TRBJ2-3	TGTGCCACCGTTAGGCGGGATACGCAGTATTTT	CATVRRDTQYF
TRBV19	few	NA	TRBJ1-2	TGTGCCAGTAGTATTCCCGGTCCCTATGGCTACACCTTC	CASSIPGPYGYTF
TRBV15	few	NA	TRBJ1-1	TGTGCCACCAGCACGAGGAACACTGAAGCTTTCTTT	CATSTRNTEAFF
TRBV2	NA	NA	TRBJ1-4	TGTGCCAGCAGGACGGGGGCGCGATTTAGTGGAGAAAAACTGTTTTTT	CASRTGARFSGEKLFF
TRBV7-2	many	TRBD1	TRBJ2-1	TGTGCCAGCAGCTTAGTGGGCAGGGGGAATGAGCAGTTCTTC	CASSLVGRGNEQFF
TRBV9	few	TRBD2	TRBJ2-3	TGTGCCAGCAGCGTAGGTGGCGGGGGGGCGACAGATACGCAGTATTTT	CASSVGGGGATDTQYF
TRBV5-4	NA	TRBD2	TRBJ2-5	TGTGCCAGCAGCTTTAAGGTAGCGGGGCCCATGGACTTC	CASSFKVAGPMDF
TRBV18	NA	NA	TRBJ1-3	TGTGCCAGCTCACCACCAGCAGGGCTCTCTGGAAACACCATATATTTT	CASSPPAGLSGNTIYF
TRBV7-6	NA	NA	TRBJ1-1	TGTGTCAGCAGCTTAGAACAGGGGAACACTGAAGCTTTCTTT	CVSSLEQGNTEAFF
TRBV7-4	NA	NA	TRBJ2-1	TGTGCCAGCAGCCAGCAAAGATGGGCTTACAATGAGCAGTTCTTC	CASSQQRWAYNEQFF
TRBV6-2/TRBV6-3	NA	NA	TRBJ2-1	TGTGCCAGCTCCTACTTGGGGGGTGAGCAGTTCTTC	CASSYLGGEQFF
TRBV19	NA	NA	TRBJ2-1	TGTGCCAGTAGTCTAATTGAGGGCTCCTACAATGAGCAGTTCTTC	CASSLIEGSYNEQFF
TRBV20-1	NA	TRBD1	TRBJ1-3	TGCAGTGCTCTGGGACAGTCAAGCTCTGGAAACACCATATATTTT	CSALGQSSSGNTIYF
TRBV4-1	NA	NA	TRBJ1-1	TGCGCCAGCAGCCAAGATCTGTTAATGAACACTGAAGCTTTCTTT	CASSQDLLMNTEAFF
TRBV7-6	few	TRBD2	TRBJ2-3	TGTGCTTCGAGCGGGGGACTAGCGGGGTCCCCCCCCACAGATACGCAGTATTTT	CASSGGLAGSPPTDTQYF
TRBV19	NA	TRBD2	TRBJ2-7	TGTGCCAGTAGCGGAGGGAGGGGTGGGACCTACGAGCAGTACTTC	CASSGGRGGTYEQYF
TRBV6-2/TRBV6-3	NA	NA	TRBJ2-1	TGTGCCAGCAGTCAGGGGGGGGGGCACAATGAGCAGTTCTTC	CASSQGGGHNEQFF
TRBV28	NA	NA	TRBJ1-3	TGTGCCAGCCTTGGGGGGTTCTCTGGAAACACCATATATTTT	CASLGGFSGNTIYF
TRBV19	NA	TRBD2	TRBJ2-3	TGTGCCAGTAGTAACCCCGGGACTAGCAACACAGATACGCAGTATTTT	CASSNPGTSNTDTQYF
TRBV2	few	TRBD1	TRBJ2-7	TGTGCCAGCAGAGACAGGGCTAACGAGCAGTACTTC	CASRDRANEQYF
TRBV6-5	NA	TRBD2	TRBJ2-2	TGTGCCAGCAGTTATATGACGGGGGGGACCGGGGAGCTGTTTTTT	CASSYMTGGTGELFF
TRBV6-5	NA	NA	TRBJ1-1	TGTGCCAGCAGTTACTCGAGTAGGGTTCCAGGGGAGACTGAAGCTTTCTTT	CASSYSSRVPGETEAFF
TRBV4-1	few	NA	TRBJ1-5	TGCGCCAGCAGCCAGATAAAAGGAGGCAATCAGCCCCAGCATTTT	CASSQIKGGNQPQHF